This T cell receptor (beta chain) was captured by sequencing in a study of OX40 agonist ivuxolimab in advanced cancers. Study-wide context: One patient with hepatocellular carcinoma and two with cutaneous melanoma, three in all, had partial responses. Study-wide results and caveats: Antigen targets of the expanded peripheral T cells went undetermined.

Patients were excluded for autoimmune disease history or systemic immunosuppression. Blood got drawn at baseline, again on cycle 4 day 1, and then on cycle 7 day 1. Per the germline V gene, CDR1 is MDHEN and CDR2 is SYDVKM. V was trimmed by 0 bases and J by 5 bases, leaving 19 bases between them. The CDR3 loop spans 18 amino acids. Note on this clone: Its cognate antigen is unknown.

Profiled with immunoSEQ multiplex PCR; TCRdb holds only in-frame clones, not every one. Of around 110,000 clones in the sample, approximately 90% were seen once. The rearrangement uses TRBV28 and TRBJ1-4, with D perhaps TRBD1 (5 bases). This specimen consisted of CD4+ or CD8+ T cells sorted from blood, obtained in a trial of the OX40 agonist ivuxolimab. This receptor was obtained from an adult with an advanced solid tumor such as melanoma, head and neck, liver or kidney cancer. The CDR3 region is CASSLWGGGGGENEKLFF. CDR3 bases: TGTGCCAGCAGTTTATGGGGTGGAGGCGGGGGAGAAAATGAAAAACTGTTTTTT.